One sample yielded the 8 T cell receptor beta chains listed below, sequenced in a study of T-cell memory formation after mild COVID-19 (dated by TCRdb to the early 2020s). Receptor amplification or capture employed 5' RACE. Sequencing was performed on an Illumina NovaSeq 6000. TCRdb reran the public reads through fastp at Q25 and MiXCR, keeping productive beta chains. Every CDR3 protein is listed once, alongside the most common genes and DNA of its rows. The sample table contains a few hundred thousand distinct CDR3 sequences; only one count was recorded for under 8.5% of them. Jointly, the top ten make up about 20% of the sample. Sequenced sample: PBMCs or a T cell subset sorted from them (not recorded which). These receptors originate from a man aged 18 to 29 who had mild COVID-19 (a few samples of this study predate the infection). The sample titles of this study are shuffled in the database, so cell type and time point are left out; the donor was told from shared clones.

This clonotype was seen a few times. V gene TRBV6-2 or TRBV6-3 combines with J gene TRBJ1-1; D gene unclear. CDR1 and CDR2 (germline): MNHEY, SVGEGT. This CDR3 contains 13 residues. Trimming left V 0 bases short and J 6 bases short, with 8 bases between. CDR3: CASSYSTPPEAFF. DNA of the CDR3: TGTGCCAGCAGTTACTCAACCCCGCCTGAAGCTTTCTTT.

V and J are TRBV11-2 and TRBJ2-5; no definite D call. Germline V gene lookup returns CDR1 SGHAT and CDR2 FQNNGV. V lost 0 bases to trimming and J lost 1 base, with 12 bases between them. The CDR3 runs 16 residues. CDR3 region: CASSLEYATTQETQYF. The CDR3 coding sequence is TGTGCCAGCAGCTTAGAGTATGCCACCACCCAAGAGACCCAGTACTTC.

This clonotype was seen only a few times. The chain uses TRBV6-2 or TRBV6-3 and TRBJ2-2, with no clear D. CDR3 length: 15 residues. Trimming took 2 bases from V and 0 from J, leaving 7 bases between them. Germline V gene data show CDR1 as MNHEY and CDR2 as SVGEGT. Written as DNA, the CDR3 is TGTGCCAGCAGTTACATGGAAACGAACACCGGGGAGCTGTTTTTT. Translating gives CASSYMETNTGELFF.

This clonotype turned up a few times. V is TRBV9 and J is TRBJ1-2; D remains ambiguous. The V end lost 5 bases, the J end lost 5 bases, and 16 bases lay between the germline ends. The CDR3 covers 14 residues. The germline CDR1 and CDR2 sequences are SGDLS and YYNGEE. CDR3 bases: TGTGCCAGCAGTCCTCTCTTGATACTATATGGCTACACCTTC. The encoded protein is CASSPLLILYGYTF.

This clonotype was recorded many times. The J gene is TRBJ2-3, the V gene TRBV7-9; no clear D. This CDR3 contains 12 residues. Per the germline V gene, CDR1 is SEHNR and CDR2 is FQNEAQ (reference sequence). V lost 5 bases and J 6 bases, leaving 9 bases between the germline ends. The CDR3: CASSSITDTQYF. In nucleotides, the CDR3 is TGTGCCAGCAGCAGCATCACGGATACGCAGTATTTT.

The sample holds a few counts of this clonotype. The chain links TRBV9 to TRBJ2-3, with 7 bases lining up with TRBD1. The CDR3 covers 15 residues. Losses at the gene ends were 3 bases for V and 4 bases for J; bases not matched to a gene: 8. CDR1 SGDLS and CDR2 YYNGEE come from the germline V gene. The CDR3 sequence: CASSEGARIPDTQYF. CDR3 bases: TGTGCCAGCAGCGAGGGGGCCCGGATCCCAGATACGCAGTATTTT.

The chain uses TRBV5-1 and TRBJ1-2; 8 bases agree with TRBD1. The CDR3 has 14 amino acids. The V gene's germline CDR1 is SGHRS and CDR2 YFSETQ. J was trimmed by 3 bases and V by 4 bases; bases with no gene match: 5. DNA of the CDR3: TGCGCCAGCAGCGTGCCGGGACAGGACTATGGCTACACCTTC. It is translated as CASSVPGQDYGYTF.

A few counts support this clonotype. CDR3 DNA sequence: TGTGCCAGCAGCTCGCCCGAGGTAGCGGGGAGGAATGAGCAGTTCTTC. Its translation: CASSSPEVAGRNEQFF. The gene calls are TRBV7-3 and TRBJ2-1, with TRBD2 matching 8 bases. Germline-derived CDR1 and CDR2 are SGHTA and FQGTGA. CDR3 size: 16 residues. The V and J ends lost 4 bases and 7 bases, in that order; junction bases with no gene match: 12.